A single sample gave rise to the 5 T cell receptor beta chains below, sequenced in a study of shared clonotypes between healthy human individuals. Only in-frame clones appear in the TCRdb table, and some are missing; sequencing was by immunoSEQ multiplex PCR. The repertoire holds about 1,900,000 clones, with about 95% as singletons. In the naive CD8 group, cells lacked CD45RO and were positively selected for CCR7, so terminally differentiated effector memory CD45RA+ cells were left out. The sample consisted of naive CD8+ T cells sorted from blood. The receptors were sampled from a man between 18 and 29 years old in good health.

The chain links TRBV11-2 to TRBJ2-7; D might be TRBD1 or TRBD2, each matching 5 bases. Germline V gives CDR1 SGHAT, CDR2 FQNNGV. The CDR3 extends over 15 amino acids. The V end lost 5 bases, the J end lost 2 bases, and 16 bases lay between the germline ends. CDR3 in amino acids: CASSEGYGAPYEQYF. CDR3 in DNA: TGTGCCAGCAGCGAGGGGTACGGAGCACCCTACGAGCAGTACTTC.

As to this clone: Other DNA sequences in this specimen translate into the identical CDR3. The V and J genes are TRBV5-1 and TRBJ2-7; D might be TRBD2 (6 bases). The V gene lost 0 bases and the J gene lost 4 bases, with 8 bases spanning the gap. CDR1 and CDR2 from the germline V gene are SGHRS and YFSETQ. This CDR3 has 13 residues. The CDR3 sequence is CASSLDGGYEQYF. The CDR3 DNA is TGCGCCAGCAGCTTGGATGGGGGGTACGAGCAGTACTTC.

The chain uses TRBV5-1 and TRBJ2-7; D ambiguous. The CDR3 loop spans 14 amino acids. Looked up from germline, CDR1 is SGHRS and CDR2 is YFSETQ. With 4 bases removed from V and 0 bases from J, the gap between germline ends came to 11 bases. CDR3 DNA sequence: TGCGCCAGCAGCCCACAGCTCAGCTCCTACGAGCAGTACTTC. Its translation: CASSPQLSSYEQYF. Complete variable domain (other parts from reference TRBV5-1 and TRBJ2-7): KAGVTQTPRYLIKTRGQQVTLSCSPISGHRSVSWYQQTPGQGLQFLFEYFSETQRNKGNFPGRFSGRQFSNSRSEMNVSTLELGDSALYLCASSPQLSSYEQYFGPGTRLTVT.

The rearrangement uses TRBV10-3 and TRBJ1-4; D perhaps matches TRBD1 (6 bases). Trimming pared 0 bases from V and 6 bases from J, leaving 11 bases between. The length of the CDR3 is 15 residues. Germline V gene sequence: CDR1 ENHRY, CDR2 SYGVKD. The CDR3: CAISESGGAYEKLFF. DNA of the CDR3: TGTGCCATCAGTGAGTCGGGGGGCGCTTATGAAAAACTGTTTTTT.

This sequence joins TRBV19 and TRBJ2-1; 11 bases are shared with TRBD1. The CDR3 spans 16 residues. The germline gives CDR1 LNHDA, CDR2 SQIVND (reference sequence). After removal of 4 bases from V and 8 bases from J, the junction contained 10 bases not matched to a gene. CDR3 region: CASSTSGTGGKDEQFF. The CDR3 DNA follows: TGTGCCAGTAGTACATCCGGGACAGGGGGGAAAGATGAGCAGTTCTTC.